This T cell receptor beta chain was profiled in a study of cytomegalovirus exposure and HLA in healthy donors. CDR1 and CDR2 (germline): KGHSH, LQKENI. V lost 10 bases to trimming and J lost 0 bases; unmatched junction nucleotides: 16. This CDR3 region has 18 residues. 13 Jbeta primers and 60 Vbeta primers were used for the PCR. Only in-frame clones appear in the TCRdb table, and some are missing; sequencing was by immunoSEQ multiplex PCR. The data contain 200,000 or so clones, over 60% of them seen just once; the ten biggest clones take up roughly 0.62%. The chain employs TRBV18 and TRBJ1-1; 11 nucleotides agree with TRBD1. The sequencing input was PBMCs. The TCR was taken from a man aged 18-30 years in good health and CMV-seronegative. CDR3 DNA sequence: TGTGCCACATCATTCCCCGGGACAGGGGGGAATGTGAACACTGAAGCTTTCTTT. Translation gives CATSFPGTGGNVNTEAFF.